This T cell receptor (beta chain) was captured in a study of shared clonotypes between healthy human individuals. Study-wide findings and caveats: When compared with the clonotypes that were shared by all four sorted-subset donors, the non-shared clonotypes turned out to have lower generation probabilities.

With respect to this clone: Its specificity is not known.

The data were produced by immunoSEQ multiplex PCR, yet TCRdb's version contains in-frame clones alone and is incomplete. The repertoire holds 1.5 million to 1.9 million clones, 95% to 99% seen once, with approximately 0.44% in the top ten. Specimen: naive CD4+ T cells sorted from blood. Subset here: CD45RA+ positively selected. This TCR came from a man aged 25-45 years in good health.

CDR3 amino acids: CASSLELGLAHSYEQYF. CDR3 nucleotides: TGTGCCAGCAGCTTAGAATTGGGACTAGCTCATAGCTACGAGCAGTACTTC. The V gene is TRBV7-8, the J gene TRBJ2-7, with 9 positions matching TRBD2. The CDR3 sequence is 17 residues long. The V segment lost 1 base and the J segment 3 bases; nucleotides outside the gene matches: 10. CDR1 is SGHVS, CDR2 FQNEAQ, per germline.